The entry that follows covers one T cell receptor beta chain sequence. Its antigen remains undetermined. There are no base qualities to consult, and no much larger clone falls within one base. The data belong to a study of beta chain features in type 1 diabetes (dated by TCRdb to the late 2010s). The study in broad terms: No differences in mean age, gender distribution, total cell number or subset yield were found between patients and healthy donors. A total of some 100,000,000 sorted cells were examined across all samples, and a strong correlation was observed between cell number per subset and RNA yield. The study compared TCRB repertoires of sorted circulating CD4+ T cell subsets between recently diagnosed type 1 diabetes patients and matched healthy donors. Whereas all 30 or so donors provided naive and central memory subsets, regulatory and stem cell-like memory subsets were isolated from just 8 patients and about 8 healthy donors. Results the study describes overall, beyond this receptor: A moderate but significant shortening of TCRB CDR3 length was observed in type 1 diabetes patients in all four CD4+ subsets. Shorter templates might have been favored by PCR, but patient and control samples were amplified and corrected together, so both groups would have been affected equally by any skew. Fewer insertions and more nucleotide deletions at VDJ recombination sites were observed in patients with type 1 diabetes, implying thymic rearrangement abnormalities. Because cDNA was sequenced instead of genomic DNA, highly expressing activated cells could be over-represented, though the groups showed no difference in activation or CD3 levels. Naive, central memory and regulatory TCRB repertoires appeared more similar among patients than among healthy donors. Because the HLA sub-analyses included only small numbers of individuals, any influence of HLA type on TCRB rearrangement was left unresolved.

From each donor, a single peripheral blood sample of around 120 mL on average was drawn into heparinised tubes. Naive, central memory, regulatory and stem cell-like memory CD4+ T cells were sorted on a BD FACSAria II using a panel including CD45RO, CCR7, CD25, CD127, CD95 and CD27. A purity above 98% was achieved for all sorted populations. PBMCs were isolated immediately by Lymphoprep density gradient centrifugation and stained directly without culture. Samples were stained and sorted in pairs, with one healthy donor and one patient per experiment, so that batch effects were minimized. At the junction V is shortened by 3 bases and J by 8 bases, with 14 bases in between. Reading the germline V gene (reference sequence) gives CDR1 GTSNPN and CDR2 SVGIG. From its cysteine to its phenylalanine, the CDR3 spans 14 amino acids. Solely the CDR3 DNA is kept, with 42 bases framed from the first base. The entire amount of isolated RNA was reverse transcribed using the High Capacity cDNA Reverse Transcription Kit, so the sequenced TCRB transcripts were expressed ones. Deep immunoSEQ sequencing was performed on naive, central memory and regulatory T cell samples, with an average of roughly 3.5 million total reads per sample. Sorted cells were lysed in RLT buffer and RNA was extracted with DNase-treated RNeasy Micro or Mini kits, depending on cell number. To prevent cross-contamination, each cell subset was processed individually, whereas patient and healthy donor samples were processed jointly. Using the immunoSEQ multiplex PCR, TCRB sequences were amplified from cDNA into 87-bp fragments spanning the CDR3 region. Sequencing of the amplicons was done on the Illumina HiSeq platform. The original pipeline was this. Synthetic template baselines were used to correct PCR bias computationally, reads within Hamming distance 2 were collapsed, and singletons that could not be merged were discarded. Reads were aligned against IMGT to assign V, D and J genes, CDR3 length and insertions or deletions at six rearrangement sites. Within each subset, clonotype counts were normalized to the number of sorted cells before true diversity and Gini coefficients were calculated with the tcR R package. Repertoire sharing was quantified using the overlap coefficient calculated on TCRB nucleotide sequences. Out-of-frame TCRB sequences from naive cells were analyzed as a proxy for the pre-selection repertoire. As stored in TCRdb, this immuneACCESS dataset retains in-frame rearrangements with V and J assigned. A fraction of the clones does not appear; measured against another copy, unresolved V genes explain less than half of the discrepancy, and the remainder lacks a known reason. The V and J calls and clone size are taken from that table; D and trimming were inferred from the DNA. The sample has fewer than 550,000 clones on record, over 10% of them singletons. The top ten constitute around 0.05% of the sample.

The receptor chain draws on TRBV30 and TRBJ2-6, and perhaps TRBD2 as D gene, on 5 matching bases. Sequencing used naive CD4+ T cells from blood. Read against the paper, the sample's cell subset or site label means: true naive CD4+ T cells. The clonotype originates from a woman under 30 in good health. The bases are TGTGCCTGGAGGAGGAGGAGGCTCCCCAACGTCCTGACTTTC. This sequence encodes CAWRRRRLPNVLTF.